The 12 T cell receptor beta chains presented below share a single source sample, sequenced in a study of blood T cell repertoires in COVID-19. Here immunoSEQ multiplex PCR was the method, and the copy in TCRdb shows in-frame clones only, minus some. The data show 200,000 to 250,000 clones, around 83% seen once. The source material was peripheral blood. The receptor set was obtained from a man aged 45 to 65 with active or convalescent COVID-19.

This clone turned up a few times. This sequence joins TRBV11-2 and TRBJ1-2, with D unresolved. Trimming left V 4 bases short and J 6 bases short, with 18 bases between. Germline V gene sequence: CDR1 SGHAT, CDR2 FQNNGV. The CDR3 sequence is 15 residues long. CDR3 nucleotide sequence: TGTGCCAGCAGCTCCTTAGCGCGTCCTGGGGATGGCTACACCTTC. It yields the protein CASSSLARPGDGYTF. Full variable domain (remainder filled in from reference TRBV11-2 and TRBJ1-2): EAGVAQSPRYKIIEKRQSVAFWCNPISGHATLYWYQQILGQGPKLLIQFQNNGVVDDSQLPKDRFSAERLKGVDSTLKIQPAKLEDSAVYLCASSSLARPGDGYTFGSGTRLTVV.

In regard to this clone: At one of its ends the junction is not consistent with the germline gene, which may arise from a read error. V usage is TRBV5-1 and J usage is TRBJ2-6; TRBD1 agrees at 8 bases. The CDR3 totals 17 residues. CDR1 and CDR2 from the germline V gene are SGHRS and YFSETQ. Here the CDR3 DNA reads TGCGCCAGCAGCTTGGTGGGACAGGCCTCTGGAGCCAACGTCCTGACTTTC. This translates into CASSLVGQASGANVLTF.

A single count supports this clone. J is TRBJ2-4 and V is TRBV27; D is ambiguous. The germline gives CDR1 MNHEY, CDR2 SMNVEV (reference sequence). This CDR3 region has 16 residues. V gave up 0 bases and J gave up 0 bases, with 9 bases separating them. DNA for the CDR3: TGTGCCAGCAGTTTATCGGCAAGACTAGCCAAAAACATTCAGTACTTC. The encoded protein is CASSLSARLAKNIQYF.

The chain is built from TRBV7-2 and TRBJ1-5, with no clear D. There are 14 residues in the CDR3. Germline V gives CDR1 SGHTA, CDR2 FQGNSA. The V gene lost 1 base and the J gene lost 3 bases, with 7 bases spanning the gap. The CDR3 protein is CASSLDGSNQPQHF. Here the CDR3 DNA reads TGTGCCAGCAGCTTAGATGGCTCCAATCAGCCCCAGCATTTT.

This chain uses TRBV4-3 with TRBJ2-2; D unresolved. Germline V CDR1 and CDR2: LGHNA, YSLEER. Trimming removed 4 bases at V and 6 bases at J, with 27 bases between. The CDR3 is made up of 19 amino acids. The CDR3 loop is CASSPLRHDTLVSPGELFF. The CDR3 bases are TGCGCCAGCAGCCCCCTTCGCCACGACACCTTGGTTTCCCCCGGGGAGCTGTTTTTT.

The CDR3, as DNA: TGCGCCAGCAGCCAAGCCTTGTCCGGGGTTCTATATTTT. It is translated as CASSQALSGVLYF. J is TRBJ1-3 and V is TRBV4-1; D unclear. CDR1 and CDR2 (germline): MGHRA, YSYEKL. The CDR3 runs 13 residues. V was cut by 1 base and J by 14 bases, with 15 bases left in between.

The rearrangement links TRBV11-3 to TRBJ1-1; D uncertain. V lost 1 base to trimming and J lost 5 bases, with 8 bases between them. In germline, CDR1 is SGHNT, CDR2 YENEEA. This CDR3 contains 13 residues. CDR3 DNA sequence: TGTGCCAGCAGCTTAGTATGGCAGACTGAAGCTTTCTTT. It codes for CASSLVWQTEAFF.

This CDR3 is CASSPDSSYEQYV. The CDR3 DNA is TGTGCCAGCAGTCCCGACAGCTCCTACGAGCAGTACGTC. J is TRBJ2-7 and V is TRBV12-3 or TRBV12-4, with D possibly being TRBD1 (5 bases). Trimming cost V 5 bases and J 0 bases, with 8 bases left between them. The CDR3 runs 13 residues.

This clone showed up just a few times. V gene TRBV5-5 combines with J gene TRBJ2-1; 11 bases map to TRBD1. This CDR3 region has 15 residues. CDR1 and CDR2 (germline): SGHKS, YYEKEE (reference sequence). The trim removed 1 base at V and 8 bases at J, leaving 5 bases unmatched. The CDR3 nucleotides are TGTGCCAGCAGCTTGACCTGGACAGGGGGCGATGAGCAGTTCTTC. Residues: CASSLTWTGGDEQFF.

The rearrangement uses TRBV3-1 (or the pseudogene TRBV3-2) and TRBJ2-7; D might be TRBD1 (9 bases). Germline CDR1 and CDR2: LGHDT and YNNKEL (reference sequence). Trimming took off 2 bases at V and 6 bases at J, with 17 bases between the two ends. This CDR3 is built from 15 residues. CDR3 sequence: CASSQNLAGQGEQYF. CDR3 DNA sequence: TGTGCCAGCAGCCAAAACTTAGCGGGACAGGGCGAGCAGTACTTC.

The V call is TRBV19, the J call TRBJ1-1; the D gene is possibly TRBD1 (5 bases). CDR1 and CDR2 from the germline V gene are LNHDA and SQIVND (reference sequence). The V end was cut by 6 bases, the J end by 7 bases, with 18 bases between. The CDR3 consists of 14 residues. The CDR3 spells CASSVIAEQGEAFF. CDR3 DNA sequence: TGTGCCAGTAGCGTAATAGCGGAGCAGGGTGAAGCTTTCTTT.

V usage is TRBV6-4 and J usage is TRBJ1-5; D not certain. Trimming removed 10 bases at V and 4 bases at J, with 5 bases between. CDR3 size: 10 residues. Germline V gene data show CDR1 as MRHNA and CDR2 as SNTAGT. CDR3 in amino acids: CANLNQPQHF. CDR3 sequence (DNA): TGTGCCAACTTAAATCAGCCCCAGCATTTT.